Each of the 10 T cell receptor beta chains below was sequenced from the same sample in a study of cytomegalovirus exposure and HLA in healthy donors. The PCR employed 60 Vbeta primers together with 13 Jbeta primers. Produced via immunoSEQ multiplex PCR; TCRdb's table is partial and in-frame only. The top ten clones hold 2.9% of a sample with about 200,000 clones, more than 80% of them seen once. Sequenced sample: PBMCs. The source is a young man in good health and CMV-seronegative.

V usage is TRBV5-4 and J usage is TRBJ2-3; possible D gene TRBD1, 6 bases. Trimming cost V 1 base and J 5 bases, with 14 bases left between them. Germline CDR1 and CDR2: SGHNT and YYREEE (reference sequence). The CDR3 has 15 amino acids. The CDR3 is CASSLNGRGRDTQYF. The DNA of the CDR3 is TGTGCCAGCAGCTTGAACGGAAGGGGGAGAGATACGCAGTATTTT. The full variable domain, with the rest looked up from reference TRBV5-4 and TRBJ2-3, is ETGVTQSPTHLIKTRGQQVTLRCSSQSGHNTVSWYQQALGQGPQFIFQYYREEENGRGNFPPRFSGLQFPNYSSELNVNALELDDSALYLCASSLNGRGRDTQYFGPGTRLTVL.

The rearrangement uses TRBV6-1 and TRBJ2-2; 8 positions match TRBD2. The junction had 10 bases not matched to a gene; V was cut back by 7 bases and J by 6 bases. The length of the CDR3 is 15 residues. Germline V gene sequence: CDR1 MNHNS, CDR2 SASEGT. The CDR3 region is CASIPRLAGSGELFF. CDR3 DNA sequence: TGTGCCAGCATCCCAAGGCTAGCGGGCTCCGGGGAGCTGTTTTTT.

DNA of the CDR3: TGTGCCAGCAGCTTAGGAGGTTCCGGCTACGAGCAGTACTTC. It translates to CASSLGGSGYEQYF. The chain is built from TRBV7-8 and TRBJ2-7; D remains ambiguous. V gave up 1 base and J gave up 3 bases, with 10 bases separating them. The CDR3 has 14 amino acids. Germline-derived CDR1 and CDR2 are SGHVS and FQNEAQ.

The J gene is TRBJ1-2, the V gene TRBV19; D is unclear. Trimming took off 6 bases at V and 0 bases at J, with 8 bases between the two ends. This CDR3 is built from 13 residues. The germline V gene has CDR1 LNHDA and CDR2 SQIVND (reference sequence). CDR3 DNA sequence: TGTGCCAGTAGCGCCCAGTCTAACTATGGCTACACCTTC. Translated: CASSAQSNYGYTF.

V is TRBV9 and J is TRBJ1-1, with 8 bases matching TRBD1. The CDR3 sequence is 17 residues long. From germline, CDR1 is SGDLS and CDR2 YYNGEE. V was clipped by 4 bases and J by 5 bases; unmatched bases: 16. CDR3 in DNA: TGTGCCAGCAGCCCCGTCCCGGGACAGGCTTCGGGGACTGAAGCTTTCTTT. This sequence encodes CASSPVPGQASGTEAFF. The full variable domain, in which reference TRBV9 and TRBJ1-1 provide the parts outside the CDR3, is DSGVTQTPKHLITATGQRVTLRCSPRSGDLSVYWYQQSLDQGLQFLIQYYNGEERAKGNILERFSAQQFPDLHSELNLSSLELGDSALYFCASSPVPGQASGTEAFFGQGTRLTVV.

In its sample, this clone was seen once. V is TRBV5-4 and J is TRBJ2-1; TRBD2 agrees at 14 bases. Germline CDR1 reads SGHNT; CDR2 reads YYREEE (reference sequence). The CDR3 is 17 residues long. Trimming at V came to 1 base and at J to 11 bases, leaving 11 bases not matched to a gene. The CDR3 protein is CASSLPPPGTSGSKQFF. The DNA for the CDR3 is TGTGCCAGCAGCTTGCCCCCACCCGGGACTAGCGGGAGTAAGCAGTTCTTC.

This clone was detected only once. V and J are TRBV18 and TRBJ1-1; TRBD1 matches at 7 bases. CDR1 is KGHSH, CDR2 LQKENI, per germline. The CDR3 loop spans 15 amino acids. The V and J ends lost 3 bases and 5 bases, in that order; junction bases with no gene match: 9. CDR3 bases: TGTGCCAGCTCACCCTTGGGGACAGACGCTACTGAAGCTTTCTTT. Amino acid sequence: CASSPLGTDATEAFF.

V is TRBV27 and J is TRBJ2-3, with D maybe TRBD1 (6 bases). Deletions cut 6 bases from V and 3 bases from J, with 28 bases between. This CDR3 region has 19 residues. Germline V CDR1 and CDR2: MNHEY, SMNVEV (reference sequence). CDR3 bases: TGTGCCAGCAGCCAAGGGGGATATTTCAGGGGAGAATTGACAGATACGCAGTATTTT. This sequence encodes CASSQGGYFRGELTDTQYF.

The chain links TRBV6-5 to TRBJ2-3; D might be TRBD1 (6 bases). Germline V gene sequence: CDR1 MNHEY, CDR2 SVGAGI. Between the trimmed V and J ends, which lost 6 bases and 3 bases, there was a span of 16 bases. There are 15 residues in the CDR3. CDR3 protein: CASSPGQLVTDTQYF. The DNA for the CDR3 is TGTGCCAGCAGCCCTGGACAGTTAGTAACAGATACGCAGTATTTT.

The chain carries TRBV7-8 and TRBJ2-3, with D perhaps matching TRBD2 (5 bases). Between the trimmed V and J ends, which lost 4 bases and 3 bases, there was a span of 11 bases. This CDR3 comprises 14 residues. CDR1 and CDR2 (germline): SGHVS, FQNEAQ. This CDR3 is CASSSGVLTDTQYF. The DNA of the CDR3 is TGTGCCAGCAGCTCCGGGGTACTTACAGATACGCAGTATTTT.